This record covers a single TCR beta chain. No antigen is known for it. This sample is drawn from a study of CD8 T cells in Susac syndrome. With random hexamers, reverse transcription was performed on about 0.5 to 1 ug of RNA. TCR beta CDR3 was amplified by immunoSEQ covering 54 Vbeta and 13 Jbeta. TCRdb redid the calling of the immunoSEQ multiplex PCR reads with MiXCR, one entry per CDR3 protein. This repertoire shows more than 150,000 distinct CDR3 sequences, 90% to 95% found once; its top ten account for under 0.085%. Overall study results and limits: The study conceded that its TCR sequencing and HLA analysis involved relatively few individuals.

Trimming left V 4 bases short and J 8 bases short, with 6 bases between. Germline V lookup: CDR1 SNHLY, CDR2 FYNNEI. CDR3 size: 11 residues. The clonotype was recovered from a human donor in good health. The sample was CD4+ T cells from PBMCs. The chain employs TRBV2 and TRBJ2-1; D is unclear. The DNA for the CDR3 is TGTGCCAGCAGTGTTGGACATGAGCAGTTCTTC. Its translation is CASSVGHEQFF.